The 23 T cell receptor beta chains presented below share a single source sample, sequenced in a study of blood T cell repertoires in COVID-19. Method: immunoSEQ multiplex PCR; TCRdb's copy keeps in-frame clones and lacks some. The sample has 380,000 or so clones, approximately 87% seen once; the top ten hold 1% to 1.5%. Sequencing used PBMCs or T cells enriched from blood (not recorded which). The receptors here all came from a man younger than 40 who had recovered from COVID-19.

The chain carries TRBV7-9 and TRBJ1-4; 9 nucleotides agree with TRBD1. J was trimmed by 2 bases and V by 5 bases; bases with no gene match: 6. CDR1 is SEHNR and CDR2 is FQNEAQ in the germline V gene (reference sequence). The CDR3 covers 16 residues. CDR3 region: CASSVNRGLTNEKLFF. The CDR3 bases are TGTGCCAGCAGCGTAAACAGGGGGCTCACTAATGAAAAACTGTTTTTT.

This clone was observed a few times. The rearrangement joins TRBV4-3 to TRBJ1-6, with no clear D. The CDR3 is made up of 13 amino acids. Germline CDR1 is LGHNA and CDR2 is YSLEER. V was cut by 3 bases and J by 7 bases, with 7 bases left in between. CDR3 region: CASSHTENSPLHF. Here the CDR3 DNA reads TGCGCCAGCAGCCACACTGAAAATTCACCCCTCCACTTT.

The V and J genes are TRBV29-1 and TRBJ1-2; possibly TRBD1 for D (6 bases). CDR1 SQVTM and CDR2 ANQGSEA come from the germline V gene. The ends were cut back, 6 bases at V and 3 bases at J, with 17 bases in the middle. The CDR3 loop spans 14 amino acids. The DNA of the CDR3 is TGCAGCGTAGCCGGGGGGGCAGGGGACTATGGCTACACCTTC. The encoded protein is CSVAGGAGDYGYTF.

As DNA, the CDR3 is TGTGCCAGCAGTTTATCACCCACAGGGTTGAACTATGGCTACACCTTC. This encodes CASSLSPTGLNYGYTF. This chain connects TRBV27 to TRBJ1-2, with D possibly being TRBD1 (6 bases). This CDR3 has 16 residues. Germline lookup yields CDR1 MNHEY and CDR2 SMNVEV (reference sequence). V was pared by 0 bases and J by 2 bases, with 13 bases between.

Many counts were recorded for this clone. V is TRBV19 and J is TRBJ2-1; 7 nucleotides align to TRBD2. The ends lost 11 bases at V and 4 bases at J; junction bases unmatched: 11. The CDR3 runs to 14 residues. Germline V gives CDR1 LNHDA, CDR2 SQIVND (reference sequence). CDR3 bases: TGTGCCCAAAGCGGGACTCCGTTTTACAATGAGCAGTTCTTC. It is translated as CAQSGTPFYNEQFF. The variable domain in full, with the rest retrieved from reference TRBV19 and TRBJ2-1, is DGGITQSPKYLFRKEGQNVTLSCEQNLNHDAMYWYRQDPGQGLRLIYYSQIVNDFQKGDIAEGYSVSREKKESFPLTVTSAQKNPTAFYLCAQSGTPFYNEQFFGPGTRLTVL.

This clone was seen only once. The chain links TRBV6-5 to TRBJ2-2, with 9 bases aligning to TRBD1. J was trimmed by 5 bases and V by 0 bases; bases with no gene match: 4. Germline V gives CDR1 MNHEY, CDR2 SVGAGI. CDR3 length equals 16 residues. The CDR3: CASSYSQGAWTGELFF. The CDR3 DNA reads TGTGCCAGCAGTTACTCACAGGGGGCTTGGACCGGGGAGCTGTTTTTT.

The chain carries TRBV4-2 and TRBJ1-1; D unresolved. V lost 0 bases to trimming and J lost 4 bases, with 12 bases between them. This CDR3 is built from 15 residues. Per the germline V gene, CDR1 is LGHNA and CDR2 is YNFKEQ. CDR3 nucleotides: TGTGCCAGCAGCCAAGATCTCGGTGGAGTCACTGAAGCTTTCTTT. The encoded protein is CASSQDLGGVTEAFF.

DNA of the CDR3: TGTGCCAGCAGCTCCCAAGCCGGTGAGCAGTTCTTC. This translates into CASSSQAGEQFF. The V gene is TRBV14, the J gene TRBJ2-1; no firm D call. The CDR3 is made up of 12 amino acids. Looked up from germline, CDR1 is SGHDN and CDR2 is FVKESK. Trimming removed 5 bases from V and 9 bases from J, with 11 bases in between.

The chain couples TRBV6-1 to TRBJ2-5; the D gene is possibly TRBD1 (6 bases). Deletions cut 3 bases from V and 4 bases from J, with 15 bases between. This CDR3 has 15 amino acids. CDR1 MNHNS and CDR2 SASEGT come from the germline V gene. The chain's CDR3 is CASSDTRGVLETQYF. CDR3 sequence (DNA): TGTGCCAGCAGTGATACCAGGGGCGTTCTAGAGACCCAGTACTTC.

This chain links TRBV6-6 with TRBJ2-3, with 11 bases that match TRBD2. V dropped 5 bases and J dropped 2; count of bases not matched to a gene: 9. The CDR3 is 17 residues long. Looked up from germline, CDR1 is MNHNY and CDR2 is SVGAGI (reference sequence). The CDR3, as DNA: TGTGCCAGCAGTCCCCTGGGTAGCGGGGGGGACACAGATACGCAGTATTTT. It specifies CASSPLGSGGDTDTQYF.

The chain recombines TRBV10-3 with TRBJ1-4, with D possibly TRBD1 on 6 matching bases. Per the germline V gene, CDR1 is ENHRY and CDR2 is SYGVKD. The CDR3 is made up of 16 amino acids. V was pared by 8 bases and J by 5 bases, with 21 bases between. The CDR3: CAISADPPGVNEKLFF. CDR3 DNA: TGTGCCATCTCAGCCGACCCCCCAGGGGTCAATGAAAAACTGTTTTTT.

This clone was seen only once. Here the CDR3 reads CASSPEGQAYNEQFF. The CDR3 nucleotides are TGTGCCAGCAGCCCCGAGGGACAGGCCTACAATGAGCAGTTCTTC. The chain couples TRBV7-2 to TRBJ2-1, with 8 bases fitting TRBD1. The CDR3 consists of 15 residues. V gave up 5 bases and J gave up 2 bases; unmatched junction bases: 5. Germline V CDR1 and CDR2: SGHTA, FQGNSA. The complete variable domain, with remaining parts taken from reference TRBV7-2 and TRBJ2-1, reads GAGVSQSPSNKVTEKGKDVELRCDPISGHTALYWYRQSLGQGLEFLIYFQGNSAPDKSGLPSDRFSAERTGGSVSTLTIQRTQQEDSAVYLCASSPEGQAYNEQFFGPGTRLTVL.

J is TRBJ2-5 and V is TRBV7-9; D possibly corresponds to TRBD1 (6 bases). Germline V CDR1 and CDR2: SEHNR, FQNEAQ (reference sequence). This CDR3 region has 14 residues. Trimming took off 0 bases at V and 5 bases at J, with 10 bases between the two ends. In nucleotides, the CDR3 is TGTGCCAGCAGCTTAGCGTACAGGGCGGAGACCCAGTACTTC. Encoded protein: CASSLAYRAETQYF.

The chain carries TRBV11-2 and TRBJ2-3; 10 bases map to TRBD1. The V and J ends lost 8 bases and 6 bases, in that order; junction bases with no gene match: 8. The CDR3 is 14 residues long. Looked up from germline, CDR1 is SGHAT and CDR2 is FQNNGV. The CDR3 DNA reads as TGTGCCAGCTCACTGGACAGGGGGATGGATACGCAGTATTTT. Translated: CASSLDRGMDTQYF.

The V call is TRBV11-2, the J call TRBJ1-2; D is possibly TRBD1 (5 bases). CDR3 length: 17 residues. Germline CDR1 is SGHAT and CDR2 is FQNNGV. V was trimmed by 0 bases and J by 5 bases, leaving 19 bases between them. CDR3 region: CASSLDSLGALRYGYTF. The CDR3 coding sequence is TGTGCCAGCAGCTTAGATAGTCTAGGGGCACTTCGGTATGGCTACACCTTC.

The CDR3 nucleotides read TGTGCTAGTGGCAGGGGGGCGGGCGAGCAGTACTTC. Residues: CASGRGAGEQYF. The chain links TRBV12-5 to TRBJ2-7; maybe TRBD1 (7 bases). V shed 6 bases and J shed 6 bases, with 12 bases lying between them. This CDR3 is built from 12 residues. The germline gives CDR1 LGHNT, CDR2 FRNRAP.

This chain joins TRBV5-1 and TRBJ1-1; maybe TRBD1 (6 bases). This CDR3 is built from 13 residues. Trimming took 5 bases from V and 1 from J, leaving 9 bases between them. Per germline, CDR1 SGHRS and CDR2 YFSETQ. CDR3 loop: CASRPGQNTEAFF. In DNA form, the CDR3 reads TGCGCCAGCAGACCGGGACAGAACACTGAAGCTTTCTTT.

The table lists this clone with a count of one. The chain uses TRBV5-1 and TRBJ1-1; D ambiguous. From germline, CDR1 is SGHRS and CDR2 YFSETQ. The CDR3 covers 13 residues. V lost 2 bases to trimming and J lost 7 bases, with 12 bases between them. The CDR3 DNA reads as TGCGCCAGCAGCTTCCAAATTCGCGATGAAGCTTTCTTT. This translates into CASSFQIRDEAFF.

In DNA, the CDR3 is TGCGCCAGCCAGCCGCGGGAAGTGACAGATACGCAGTATTTT. It encodes CASQPREVTDTQYF. This sequence joins TRBV5-1 and TRBJ2-3; TRBD2 might be the D (6 bases). Trimming stripped 7 bases from V and 3 bases from J, with 15 bases between. Looked up from germline, CDR1 is SGHRS and CDR2 is YFSETQ. CDR3 length equals 14 residues.

This clone has a handful of counts. The identical CDR3 is also encoded by other nucleotide sequences in the sample. V usage is TRBV7-9 and J usage is TRBJ1-2, with 11 bases identical to TRBD1. CDR3 length: 15 residues. Germline V gene lookup returns CDR1 SEHNR and CDR2 FQNEAQ (reference sequence). After removal of 3 bases from V and 2 bases from J, the junction contained 2 bases not matched to a gene. CDR3 bases: TGTGCCAGCAGCTTGGGGACAGGGGGGAACTATGGCTACACCTTC. Translation gives CASSLGTGGNYGYTF.

V is TRBV7-7 and J is TRBJ2-2, with 7 bases matching TRBD2. CDR3 length: 15 residues. Per germline, CDR1 SSHAT and CDR2 FNYEAQ (reference sequence). Trimming at V came to 5 bases and at J to 1 base, leaving 4 bases not matched to a gene. The CDR3 is CASSQSGVNTGELFF. DNA for the CDR3: TGTGCCAGCAGCCAGAGCGGGGTGAACACCGGGGAGCTGTTTTTT. The variable domain in full, completed from reference TRBV7-7 and TRBJ2-2, reads GAGVSQSPRYKVTKRGQDVTLRCDPISSHATLYWYQQALGQGPEFLTYFNYEAQPDKSGLPSDRFSAERPEGSISTLTIQRTEQRDSAMYRCASSQSGVNTGELFFGEGSRLTVL.

The V gene is TRBV5-8, the J gene TRBJ1-6; D may be TRBD1 (6 bases). CDR1 SGHTS and CDR2 YDEGEE come from the germline V gene. CDR3 length equals 18 residues. Between the trimmed V and J ends, which lost 2 bases and 0 bases, there was a span of 15 bases. The CDR3 sequence is CASSFGQRGSSYNSPLHF. For the CDR3, the DNA is TGTGCCAGCAGCTTTGGACAGCGGGGTAGCTCCTATAATTCACCCCTCCACTTT.

The chain uses TRBV6-5 and TRBJ1-2; TRBD1 is a possible D gene (6 bases). The germline CDR1 and CDR2 sequences are MNHEY and SVGAGI. V shed 10 bases and J shed 1 base, with 16 bases lying between them. The CDR3 has 14 residues. The CDR3 sequence: CATQQGPLNYGYTF. As DNA, the CDR3 is TGTGCCACCCAACAGGGCCCCCTTAACTATGGCTACACCTTC.